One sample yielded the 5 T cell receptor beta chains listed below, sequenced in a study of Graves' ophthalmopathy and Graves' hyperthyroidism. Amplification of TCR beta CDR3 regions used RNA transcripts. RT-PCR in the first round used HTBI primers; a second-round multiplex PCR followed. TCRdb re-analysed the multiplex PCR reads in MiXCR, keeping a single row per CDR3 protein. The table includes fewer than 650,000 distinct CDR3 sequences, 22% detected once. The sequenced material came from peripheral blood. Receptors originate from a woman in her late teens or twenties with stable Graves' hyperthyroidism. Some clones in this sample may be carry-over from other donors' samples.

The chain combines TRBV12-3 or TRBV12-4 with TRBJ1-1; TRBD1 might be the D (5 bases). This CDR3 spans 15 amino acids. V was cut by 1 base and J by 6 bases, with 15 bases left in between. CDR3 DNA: TGTGCCAGCAGTTTAGTGGGGCGGACGGCGGCTGAAGCTTTCTTT. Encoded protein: CASSLVGRTAAEAFF.

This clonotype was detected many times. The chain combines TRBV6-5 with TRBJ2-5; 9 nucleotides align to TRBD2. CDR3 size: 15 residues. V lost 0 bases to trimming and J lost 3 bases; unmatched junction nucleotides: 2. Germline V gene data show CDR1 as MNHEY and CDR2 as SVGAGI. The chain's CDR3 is CASSYSPSGKETQYF. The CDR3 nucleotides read TGTGCCAGCAGTTACTCGCCTAGCGGGAAAGAGACCCAGTACTTC.

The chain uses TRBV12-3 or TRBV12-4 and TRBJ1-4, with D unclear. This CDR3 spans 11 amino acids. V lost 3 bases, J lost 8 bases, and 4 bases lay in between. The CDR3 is CASSFEEKLFF. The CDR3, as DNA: TGTGCCAGCAGTTTTGAGGAAAAACTGTTTTTT.

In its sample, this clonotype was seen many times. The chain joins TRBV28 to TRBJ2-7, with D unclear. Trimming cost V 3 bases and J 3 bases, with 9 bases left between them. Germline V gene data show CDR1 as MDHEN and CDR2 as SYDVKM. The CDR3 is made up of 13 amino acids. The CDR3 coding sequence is TGTGCCAGCAGTTTTCCCTCCAGCTACGAGCAGTACTTC. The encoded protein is CASSFPSSYEQYF.

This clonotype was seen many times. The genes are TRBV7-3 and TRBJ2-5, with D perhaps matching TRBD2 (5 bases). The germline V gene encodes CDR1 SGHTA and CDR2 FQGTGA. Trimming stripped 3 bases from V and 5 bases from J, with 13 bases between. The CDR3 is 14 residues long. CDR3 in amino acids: CASSLTGSGETQYF. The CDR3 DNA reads TGTGCCAGCAGCTTGACGGGATCGGGGGAGACCCAGTACTTC.